These 22 T cell receptor beta chains originate from one sample sequenced in a study of T cell changes during pregnancy in multiple sclerosis. Produced via immunoSEQ multiplex PCR; TCRdb's table is partial and in-frame only. This sample has approximately 65,000 clones; around 96% occur once, and the top ten carry 2.5%. Specimen: CD8+ T cells from peripheral blood mononuclear cells, collected after pregnancy. The receptor set was obtained from a female donor with multiple sclerosis, enrolled in a pregnancy study.

The V and J genes are TRBV6-6 and TRBJ2-7; possibly TRBD2 for D (5 bases). The germline CDR1 and CDR2 sequences are MNHNY and SVGAGI (reference sequence). CDR3 size: 14 residues. Deletions cut 3 bases from V and 1 base from J, with 10 bases between. CDR3 DNA: TGTGCCAGCAGTTATGCGGACTTTTCCTACGAGCAGTACTTC. It translates to CASSYADFSYEQYF.

This chain connects TRBV19 to TRBJ1-5, with 8 bases that match TRBD1. From germline, CDR1 is LNHDA and CDR2 SQIVND (reference sequence). V was clipped by 5 bases and J by 6 bases; unmatched bases: 9. The CDR3 is made up of 15 amino acids. The CDR3 here is CASSAVPGGSQPQHF. DNA of the CDR3: TGTGCCAGTAGTGCCGTTCCAGGGGGCAGTCAGCCCCAGCATTTT. Full variable domain (rest looked up from reference TRBV19 and TRBJ1-5): DGGITQSPKYLFRKEGQNVTLSCEQNLNHDAMYWYRQDPGQGLRLIYYSQIVNDFQKGDIAEGYSVSREKKESFPLTVTSAQKNPTAFYLCASSAVPGGSQPQHFGDGTRLSIL.

This chain links TRBV15 with TRBJ2-1, with a possible D match to TRBD2 (6 bases). CDR1 and CDR2 from the germline V gene are LNHNV and YYDKDF (reference sequence). The CDR3 is made up of 15 amino acids. Trimming stripped 0 bases from V and 2 bases from J, with 8 bases between. The CDR3 sequence: CATSREGGTYNEQFF. Here the CDR3 DNA reads TGTGCCACCAGCAGAGAGGGAGGTACCTACAATGAGCAGTTCTTC.

The rearrangement joins TRBV5-8 to TRBJ2-3; D unresolved. CDR3 size: 11 residues. The V gene lost 2 bases and the J gene lost 5 bases, with 3 bases spanning the gap. Germline CDR1 and CDR2: SGHTS and YDEGEE. In nucleotides, the CDR3 is TGTGCCAGCAGCTTCCTAGATACGCAGTATTTT. Translation gives CASSFLDTQYF.

The chain joins TRBV19 to TRBJ2-6; no clear D. V lost 2 bases, J lost 1 base, and 6 bases lay in between. This CDR3 spans 15 amino acids. Per the germline V gene, CDR1 is LNHDA and CDR2 is SQIVND (reference sequence). The DNA of the CDR3 is TGTGCCAGTAGTATATGGGCTTCTGGGGCCAACGTCCTGACTTTC. Translated: CASSIWASGANVLTF.

This chain uses TRBV5-4 with TRBJ1-1; D may be TRBD1 (5 bases). V lost 2 bases and J lost 3, with 8 bases in between. There are 13 residues in the CDR3. Germline loops: CDR1 SGHNT, CDR2 YYREEE (reference sequence). The CDR3 bases are TGTGCCAGCAGCTTCAGGGTAGACACTGAAGCTTTCTTT. Translation gives CASSFRVDTEAFF. The full variable domain, rest sourced from reference TRBV5-4 and TRBJ1-1, is ETGVTQSPTHLIKTRGQQVTLRCSSQSGHNTVSWYQQALGQGPQFIFQYYREEENGRGNFPPRFSGLQFPNYSSELNVNALELDDSALYLCASSFRVDTEAFFGQGTRLTVV.

The CDR3 loop reads CASSLGTGPETQYF. Here the CDR3 DNA reads TGCGCCAGCAGCCTAGGGACAGGGCCAGAGACCCAGTACTTC. The chain employs TRBV5-1 and TRBJ2-5; 9 positions match TRBD1. The CDR3 loop spans 14 amino acids. After removal of 4 bases from V and 4 bases from J, the junction contained 5 bases not matched to a gene. Germline CDR1 and CDR2: SGHRS and YFSETQ.

The chain combines TRBV7-3 with TRBJ2-5; TRBD2 is a possible D gene (7 bases). This CDR3 has 15 amino acids. Germline CDR1 reads SGHTA; CDR2 reads FQGTGA. The V end lost 2 bases, the J end lost 2 bases, and 12 bases lay between the germline ends. The CDR3 nucleotides are TGTGCCAGCAGCTTATGGGGGGGCGGGCAAGAGACCCAGTACTTC. Its translation: CASSLWGGGQETQYF. Variable domain in full (rest from reference TRBV7-3 and TRBJ2-5): GAGVSQTPSNKVTEKGKYVELRCDPISGHTALYWYRQSLGQGPEFLIYFQGTGAADDSGLPNDRFFAVRPEGSVSTLKIQRTERGDSAVYLCASSLWGGGQETQYFGPGTRLLVL.

The V gene is TRBV28, the J gene TRBJ2-1, with D tentatively TRBD2 (5 bases). With 6 bases removed from V and 6 bases from J, the gap between germline ends came to 18 bases. Germline V gene sequence: CDR1 MDHEN, CDR2 SYDVKM. This CDR3 is 15 amino acids long. CDR3: CASRNVREGPNEQFF. CDR3 coding DNA: TGTGCCAGCAGGAACGTTCGTGAGGGCCCCAATGAGCAGTTCTTC.

This chain uses TRBV28 with TRBJ1-1; 8 nucleotides agree with TRBD1. This CDR3 is 16 amino acids long. Germline assignment: CDR1 MDHEN and CDR2 SYDVKM. The V segment lost 3 bases and the J segment 0 bases; nucleotides outside the gene matches: 6. The CDR3 bases are TGTGCCAGCAGTTTTGCCCCAGGGGGCATGAACACTGAAGCTTTCTTT. Its translation: CASSFAPGGMNTEAFF.

V is TRBV10-1 and J is TRBJ2-1; 8 bases line up with TRBD2. Trimming took 6 bases from V and 7 from J; bases not matched to a gene: 14. The CDR3 is made up of 16 amino acids. Germline V gene data show CDR1 as WNHNN and CDR2 as SYGVQD (reference sequence). CDR3 amino acids: CASRGVPGIAGNEQFF. Written as DNA, the CDR3 is TGCGCCAGCAGGGGCGTACCTGGTATAGCGGGAAATGAGCAGTTCTTC.

The CDR3 coding sequence is TGTGCCAGCAGTTACGGACAGGGAAGTGGAAACACCATATATTTT. It codes for CASSYGQGSGNTIYF. The rearrangement links TRBV6-5 to TRBJ1-3, with 8 nucleotides matching TRBD1. V lost 2 bases and J lost 3; bases outside the gene matches: 3. This CDR3 region has 15 residues. CDR1 is MNHEY, CDR2 SVGAGI, per germline.

The chain couples TRBV29-1 to TRBJ2-5; perhaps TRBD1 as D (5 bases). The CDR3 length is 12 residues. Between the trimmed V and J ends, which lost 5 bases and 5 bases, there was a span of 12 bases. CDR1 and CDR2 from the germline V gene are SQVTM and ANQGSEA. The CDR3 region is CSVPWGVETQYF. The CDR3 nucleotides are TGCAGCGTTCCTTGGGGCGTGGAGACCCAGTACTTC.

The genes are TRBV7-9 and TRBJ2-4; D perhaps matches TRBD1 (6 bases). The CDR3 has 12 residues. V dropped 3 bases and J dropped 6 bases, with 6 bases sitting between them. The germline gives CDR1 SEHNR, CDR2 FQNEAQ (reference sequence). The CDR3, as DNA: TGTGCCAGCAGCTTGGACAGAAACATTCAGTACTTC. Translation: CASSLDRNIQYF.

The chain combines TRBV7-6 with TRBJ2-7; TRBD1 matches at 8 bases. Losses at the gene ends were 4 bases for V and 4 bases for J; bases not matched to a gene: 6. The CDR3 runs 14 residues. CDR1 and CDR2 (germline): SGHVS, FNYEAQ. Here the CDR3 reads CASSYGQGGYEQYF. CDR3 nucleotide sequence: TGTGCCAGCAGCTATGGACAGGGAGGTTACGAGCAGTACTTC.

V usage is TRBV6-6 and J usage is TRBJ2-2; 9 bases align to TRBD1. The CDR3 is made up of 16 amino acids. J gave up 5 bases and V 0 bases, and 4 bases lay outside the gene matches. CDR1 is MNHNY and CDR2 is SVGAGI in the germline V gene (reference sequence). CDR3 protein: CASSYSGQGDTGELFF. The DNA for the CDR3 is TGTGCCAGCAGTTACTCGGGACAGGGAGATACCGGGGAGCTGTTTTTT.

The gene calls are TRBV15 and TRBJ2-5; weak D call: TRBD1 (6 bases). Trimming cost V 5 bases and J 1 base, with 14 bases left between them. CDR1 is LNHNV and CDR2 is YYDKDF in the germline V gene (reference sequence). The CDR3 has 15 residues. The CDR3 region is CATSLGAGSQETQYF. The CDR3 coding sequence is TGTGCCACCAGCTTGGGGGCCGGTTCCCAAGAGACCCAGTACTTC.

This clone was detected once. The J gene is TRBJ2-7, the V gene TRBV9, with TRBD1 identical over 7 bases. The ends lost 0 bases at V and 4 bases at J; junction bases unmatched: 7. CDR1 and CDR2 (germline): SGDLS, YYNGEE. There are 15 residues in the CDR3. CDR3 DNA sequence: TGTGCCAGCAGCGTAGGAACAGGGGAATTGTACGAGCAGTACTTC. It yields the protein CASSVGTGELYEQYF.

V usage is TRBV15 and J usage is TRBJ1-4, with a possible D match to TRBD1 (6 bases). The CDR3 has 15 amino acids. Germline V lookup: CDR1 LNHNV, CDR2 YYDKDF (reference sequence). Trimming shortened V by 0 bases and J by 7 bases, and 12 bases separated the two germline ends. CDR3 DNA: TGTGCCACCAGCAGAGATCCGGGAGGGGGTGAAAAACTGTTTTTT. This codes for CATSRDPGGGEKLFF.

The chain recombines TRBV27 with TRBJ2-1; tentatively, D is TRBD1 (6 bases). The V gene's germline CDR1 is MNHEY and CDR2 SMNVEV (reference sequence). Trimming shortened V by 2 bases and J by 7 bases, and 6 bases separated the two germline ends. This CDR3 is built from 12 residues. The CDR3 DNA reads TGTGCCAGCAGTTTAAGGGGGAATGAGCAGTTCTTC. Its translation: CASSLRGNEQFF.

The chain links TRBV5-6 to TRBJ2-2; no clear D. Trimming stripped 0 bases from V and 7 bases from J, with 4 bases between. CDR1 and CDR2 (germline): SGHDT, YYEEEE. CDR3 size: 12 residues. This chain's CDR3 is CASSLVLGELFF. The CDR3 DNA reads as TGTGCCAGCAGCTTGGTTCTCGGGGAGCTGTTTTTT.

This clone was seen only once. The rearrangement joins TRBV7-9 to TRBJ2-1; TRBD2 matches at 9 bases. V was pared by 4 bases and J by 7 bases, with 5 bases of the junction left unmatched. There are 14 residues in the CDR3. Germline loops: CDR1 SEHNR, CDR2 FQNEAQ (reference sequence). The CDR3 region has the DNA TGTGCCAGCAGCTCCAGCGGGAGGTGGAATGAGCAGTTCTTC. Translated: CASSSSGRWNEQFF.